The source of this T cell receptor beta chain is a study of T cells in localized non-small cell lung cancer. Trimming took 7 bases from V and 12 from J; bases not matched to a gene: 6. CDR1 SNHLY and CDR2 FYNNEI come from the germline V gene. The CDR3 extends over 12 amino acids. Using immunoSEQ multiplex PCR, the repertoire was profiled, and TCRdb retains in-frame clones only, with some absent. The table has about 24,000 clones, roughly 88% seen once. The sequenced sample was peripheral blood mononuclear cells, obtained before any cancer treatment. The source is a woman between 35 and 75 years old with stage III lung adenocarcinoma. The chain combines TRBV2 with TRBJ2-1, with TRBD2 matching over 10 bases. This CDR3 reads CASKAGGPGQFF. CDR3 bases: TGTGCCAGCAAAGCGGGAGGGCCGGGGCAGTTCTTC. The complete variable domain, with remaining parts taken from reference TRBV2 and TRBJ2-1, reads EPEVTQTPSHQVTQMGQEVILRCVPISNHLYFYWYRQILGQKVEFLVSFYNNEISEKSEIFDDQFSVERPDGSNFTLKIRSTKLEDSAMYFCASKAGGPGQFFGPGTRLTVL.